A single sample is the source of the 24 T cell receptor beta chains below, sequenced in a study of T cells in Graves' hyperthyroidism and ophthalmopathy. Amplification of TCR beta CDR3 regions was performed using RNA transcripts as template. During a first-round RT-PCR of the TCR CDR3, the HTBI primer set was used. TCRdb called the multiplex PCR reads again in MiXCR, with one record for every CDR3 protein. The sample has about 690,000 distinct CDR3 sequences, 15% to 20% seen once; the top ten hold about a sixth. Input material: blood. Every receptor here comes from a man in his fifties with Graves' hyperthyroidism.

This clonotype occurred many times. This chain connects TRBV10-3 to TRBJ1-1; possibly TRBD1 for D (6 bases). In germline, CDR1 is ENHRY, CDR2 SYGVKD. This CDR3 is 15 amino acids long. The V and J ends lost 0 bases and 4 bases respectively, with 12 bases between them. CDR3 in DNA: TGTGCCATCAGTGAGTCGACTCACAGGGCCACTGAAGCTTTCTTT. Protein product: CAISESTHRATEAFF.

This clonotype appeared a few times. V and J are TRBV28 and TRBJ2-7, with D maybe TRBD1 (6 bases). The V and J ends lost 8 bases and 3 bases respectively, with 17 bases between them. This CDR3 region has 14 residues. The germline CDR1 and CDR2 sequences are MDHEN and SYDVKM. The CDR3 spells CASGTGQTFYEQYF. The CDR3 DNA sequence: TGTGCCAGCGGGACCGGACAGACATTCTACGAGCAGTACTTC.

The V call is TRBV6-2 or TRBV6-3, the J call TRBJ1-2; D remains ambiguous. The CDR3 is 13 amino acids. CDR1 MNHEY and CDR2 SVGEGT come from the germline V gene. V shed 0 bases and J shed 4 bases, with 6 bases lying between them. This CDR3 is CASSYSKSYGYTF. The CDR3 nucleotides read TGTGCCAGCAGTTACTCAAAAAGCTATGGCTACACCTTC.

In its sample, this clonotype was seen many times. The chain couples TRBV2 to TRBJ2-5; 10 nucleotides line up with TRBD1. J was trimmed by 4 bases and V by 8 bases; bases with no gene match: 7. Germline CDR1 and CDR2: SNHLY and FYNNEI. This CDR3 is built from 14 residues. CDR3 sequence (DNA): TGTGCCAGCGGGGACAGGGGCTGGGGAGAGACCCAGTACTTC. Translating it yields CASGDRGWGETQYF.

This clonotype was picked up many times. This chain connects TRBV3-1 to TRBJ2-1, with D unclear. The V end lost 0 bases, the J end lost 8 bases, and 8 bases lay between the germline ends. The CDR3 length is 13 residues. Per the germline V gene, CDR1 is LGHDT and CDR2 is YNNKEL (reference sequence). CDR3 sequence reads: CASSQEGQDEQFF. Written as DNA, the CDR3 is TGTGCCAGCAGCCAAGAAGGTCAGGATGAGCAGTTCTTC.

This clonotype was observed at least ten times. The chain links TRBV11-2 to TRBJ1-1; no reliable D call. Deletions cut 5 bases from V and 2 bases from J, with 15 bases between. Germline V gene data show CDR1 as SGHAT and CDR2 as FQNNGV. The CDR3 has 15 residues. This CDR3 is CASSLERTPNTEAFF. DNA of the CDR3: TGTGCCAGCAGCCTTGAAAGGACCCCTAACACTGAAGCTTTCTTT.

This clonotype was recorded only once. The CDR3 protein is CASSVQLAGTDTQYF. CDR3 nucleotides: TGTGCCAGCAGTGTTCAGCTAGCGGGCACAGATACGCAGTATTTT. The gene calls are TRBV2 and TRBJ2-3; 7 nucleotides line up with TRBD2. The V and J ends lost 4 bases and 1 base, in that order; junction bases with no gene match: 5. The CDR3 spans 15 residues. The V gene's germline CDR1 is SNHLY and CDR2 FYNNEI.

This clonotype was observed at least ten times. The chain recombines TRBV27 with TRBJ2-3; D is undetermined. This CDR3 contains 11 residues. The germline gives CDR1 MNHEY, CDR2 SMNVEV (reference sequence). Trimming took 6 bases from V and 8 from J, leaving 9 bases between them. CDR3 amino acids: CASSQPGTQYF. In DNA form, the CDR3 reads TGTGCCAGCAGCCAGCCCGGTACGCAGTATTTT.

This clonotype was detected ten times or more. The chain employs TRBV27 and TRBJ2-1; 13 bases match TRBD2. The CDR3 has 20 amino acids. Germline values: CDR1 MNHEY, CDR2 SMNVEV (reference sequence). Unmatched junction bases numbered 14, after V lost 5 bases and J lost 1 base. CDR3 in amino acids: CASSTSSRTSGRSSYNEQFF. The CDR3 DNA sequence: TGTGCCAGCAGTACCTCTTCACGGACTAGCGGGAGATCGTCCTACAATGAGCAGTTCTTC.

This clonotype was seen ten or more times. The genes are TRBV2 and TRBJ2-5; D unclear. The germline V gene has CDR1 SNHLY and CDR2 FYNNEI. The ends were cut back, 0 bases at V and 5 bases at J, with 13 bases in the middle. The CDR3 runs to 15 residues. CDR3 amino acids: CASSEADLETETQYF. The CDR3 region has the DNA TGTGCCAGCAGTGAAGCTGACCTCGAAACGGAGACCCAGTACTTC. Drawing the rest from reference TRBV2 and TRBJ2-5, the complete variable domain is EPEVTQTPSHQVTQMGQEVILRCVPISNHLYFYWYRQILGQKVEFLVSFYNNEISEKSEIFDDQFSVERPDGSNFTLKIRSTKLEDSAMYFCASSEADLETETQYFGPGTRLLVL.

The chain links TRBV27 to TRBJ1-1; a weak D match, TRBD1 (5 bases). This CDR3 has 13 residues. V was clipped by 0 bases and J by 11 bases, with 13 bases between them. Germline lookup yields CDR1 MNHEY and CDR2 SMNVEV (reference sequence). CDR3 DNA sequence: TGTGCCAGCAGTTTATCTTGGGGGTCTGGTGCTTTCTTT. Protein sequence: CASSLSWGSGAFF.

This clonotype has at least ten counts. This sequence joins TRBV28 and TRBJ2-7; D call uncertain. The ends were cut back, 2 bases at V and 1 base at J, with 9 bases in the middle. Germline V gene data show CDR1 as MDHEN and CDR2 as SYDVKM. CDR3 length equals 14 residues. The chain's CDR3 is CASSLIADSYEQYF. The CDR3 coding sequence is TGTGCCAGCAGTTTAATCGCAGATTCCTACGAGCAGTACTTC.

The genes are TRBV29-1 and TRBJ2-7; 8 bases fit TRBD2. Germline V gene sequence: CDR1 SQVTM, CDR2 ANQGSEA. The CDR3 is 13 amino acids. V shed 2 bases and J 6 bases; nucleotides not matched to a gene: 6. The chain's CDR3 is CSVEYGRAPEQYF. The DNA for the CDR3 is TGCAGCGTTGAATACGGGAGGGCCCCCGAGCAGTACTTC.

The rearrangement joins TRBV19 to TRBJ2-3; 8 nucleotides align to TRBD2. Trimming at V came to 5 bases and at J to 6 bases, leaving 10 bases not matched to a gene. This CDR3 region has 15 residues. CDR1 and CDR2 from the germline V gene are LNHDA and SQIVND (reference sequence). CDR3: CASSSPAGVVDTQYF. CDR3 coding DNA: TGTGCCAGTAGTTCCCCAGCGGGAGTGGTGGATACGCAGTATTTT.

This clonotype was recorded many times. This chain links TRBV2 with TRBJ2-7, with TRBD1 matching over 10 bases. The germline V gene encodes CDR1 SNHLY and CDR2 FYNNEI. There are 14 residues in the CDR3. V was clipped by 5 bases and J by 6 bases; unmatched bases: 7. CDR3 DNA sequence: TGTGCCAGCAGTTGGACAGGGGGTATTGTCGAGCAGTACTTC. Amino acids: CASSWTGGIVEQYF.

This rearrangement joins TRBV6-2 or TRBV6-3 to TRBJ1-5; D is unresolved. V was trimmed by 6 bases and J by 2 bases, leaving 11 bases between them. The CDR3 loop spans 14 amino acids. The germline V gene has CDR1 MNHEY and CDR2 SVGEGT. The CDR3 is CASSPIPGNQPQHF. DNA of the CDR3: TGTGCCAGCAGCCCCATCCCCGGCAATCAGCCCCAGCATTTT.

In this sample, this clonotype turned up many times. The chain recombines TRBV12-3 or TRBV12-4 with TRBJ1-4, with unresolved D. The CDR3 is 15 residues long. The ends were cut back, 3 bases at V and 0 bases at J, with 8 bases in the middle. The CDR3 loop reads CASSFRAPTNEKLFF. The CDR3 DNA follows: TGTGCCAGCAGTTTCCGGGCTCCAACTAATGAAAAACTGTTTTTT.

This clonotype was counted at least ten times. The DNA for the CDR3 is TGTGCCGGTTTGACTAGCGGACACCAAGAGACCCAGTACTTC. Its protein product is CAGLTSGHQETQYF. This sequence joins TRBV6-1 and TRBJ2-5; TRBD2 matches at 9 bases. This CDR3 spans 14 amino acids. CDR1 is MNHNS, CDR2 SASEGT, per germline. The junction had 7 bases not matched to a gene; V was cut back by 11 bases and J by 0 bases.

This clonotype was picked up many times. Here the CDR3 DNA reads TGCGCCAGCAGTGAGTGGACAGGGGAGGGGACAGATACGCAGTATTTT. Its protein is CASSEWTGEGTDTQYF. The V call is TRBV10-2, the J call TRBJ2-3; 9 bases fit TRBD1. The V gene's germline CDR1 is WSHSY and CDR2 SAAADI. This CDR3 comprises 16 residues. V lost 1 base, J lost 3 bases, and 5 bases stayed unmatched.

In this sample, this clonotype turned up many times. V usage is TRBV24-1 and J usage is TRBJ1-2; 7 nucleotides line up with TRBD1. Germline V lookup: CDR1 KGHDR, CDR2 SFDVKD. There are 14 residues in the CDR3. V dropped 3 bases and J dropped 4; count of bases not matched to a gene: 4. The CDR3 loop is CATSDAGTAYGYTF. CDR3 coding DNA: TGTGCCACCAGTGATGCCGGGACAGCCTATGGCTACACCTTC.

The table lists this clonotype with many counts. The V gene is TRBV2, the J gene TRBJ2-5; tentatively, D is TRBD2 (6 bases). Trimming removed 6 bases at V and 0 bases at J, with 14 bases between. This CDR3 is 15 amino acids long. The germline V gene encodes CDR1 SNHLY and CDR2 FYNNEI. In DNA, the CDR3 is TGTGCCAGCAGGCCGCCCCTAGCGAACCAAGAGACCCAGTACTTC. Translating it yields CASRPPLANQETQYF.

This clonotype has ten or more counts. The J gene is TRBJ2-5, the V gene TRBV28; 9 bases are a match to TRBD2. Germline loops: CDR1 MDHEN, CDR2 SYDVKM. CDR3 size: 15 residues. J gave up 4 bases and V 6 bases, and 9 bases lay outside the gene matches. CDR3 nucleotide sequence: TGTGCCAGCAGCTCAGCGGGAGGCGGGAGAGAGACCCAGTACTTC. It encodes CASSSAGGGRETQYF.

This clonotype was counted many times. The V gene is TRBV19, the J gene TRBJ1-2; D unclear. Germline V gives CDR1 LNHDA, CDR2 SQIVND (reference sequence). Trimming left V 5 bases short and J 0 bases short, with 10 bases between. The CDR3 has 14 amino acids. The CDR3 nucleotides are TGTGCCAGTAGTGTGGCGGACGCTAACTATGGCTACACCTTC. Protein product: CASSVADANYGYTF.

The chain has TRBV30 and TRBJ2-1; weak D call: TRBD1 (6 bases). There are 13 residues in the CDR3. Germline loops: CDR1 GTSNPN, CDR2 SVGIG (reference sequence). Trimming shortened V by 3 bases and J by 9 bases, and 15 bases separated the two germline ends. The CDR3 DNA is TGTGCCTGGAGCAATATACAGGGCGGTGAGCAGTTCTTC. Its translation is CAWSNIQGGEQFF.